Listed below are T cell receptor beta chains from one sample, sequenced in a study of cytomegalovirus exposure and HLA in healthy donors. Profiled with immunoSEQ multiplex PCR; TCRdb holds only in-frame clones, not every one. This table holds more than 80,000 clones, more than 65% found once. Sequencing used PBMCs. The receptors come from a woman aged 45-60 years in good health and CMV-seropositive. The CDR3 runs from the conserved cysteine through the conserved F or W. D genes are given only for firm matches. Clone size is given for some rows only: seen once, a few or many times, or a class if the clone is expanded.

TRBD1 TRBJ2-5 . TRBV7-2 CASSSGQGVTQYF TGTGCCAGCAGCTCGGGACAGGGGGTGACCCAGTACTTC
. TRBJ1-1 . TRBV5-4 CASSFDSSGDTEAFF TGTGCCAGCAGCTTTGACTCGTCAGGGGACACTGAAGCTTTCTTT
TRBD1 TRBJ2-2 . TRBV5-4 CASSLGQGNTGELFF TGTGCCAGCAGCTTGGGACAGGGGAACACCGGGGAGCTGTTTTTT
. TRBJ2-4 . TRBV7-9 CASSLDTMRNIQYF TGTGCCAGCAGCCTGGACACGATGAGGAACATTCAGTACTTC
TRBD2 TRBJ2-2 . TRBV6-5 CASRTSGNTGELFF TGTGCCAGCAGGACTAGCGGTAACACCGGGGAGCTGTTTTTT
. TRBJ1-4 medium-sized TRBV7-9 CASSKELGGGLFF TGTGCCAGCAGCAAAGAGTTGGGGGGTGGACTGTTTTTT
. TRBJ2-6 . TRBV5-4 CASSLVQAGANVLTF TGTGCCAGCAGCTTGGTCCAAGCAGGGGCCAACGTCCTGACTTTC
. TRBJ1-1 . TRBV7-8 CASSLASGTEAFF TGTGCCAGCAGCTTAGCCAGCGGGACTGAAGCTTTCTTT
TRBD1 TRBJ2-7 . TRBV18 CASSQAGTGTYEQYF TGTGCCAGCTCACAAGCCGGGACAGGGACATACGAGCAGTACTTC
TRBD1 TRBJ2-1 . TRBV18 CASSTGGGEQFF TGTGCCAGCTCGACAGGGGGCGGTGAGCAGTTCTTC
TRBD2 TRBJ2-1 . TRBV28 CASRLTSGGVQEQFF TGTGCCAGCAGGCTAACTAGCGGGGGGGTCCAAGAGCAGTTCTTC
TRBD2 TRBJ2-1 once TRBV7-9 CASSPQRGGFSNEQFF TGTGCCAGCAGCCCGCAGCGGGGGGGCTTTTCAAATGAGCAGTTCTTC
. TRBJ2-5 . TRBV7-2 CASSLYRQETQYF TGTGCCAGCAGCTTATATAGACAAGAGACCCAGTACTTC
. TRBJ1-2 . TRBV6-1 CASSESGGDGYTF TGTGCCAGCAGTGAATCGGGGGGCGATGGCTACACCTTC
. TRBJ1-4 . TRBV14 CASSQDRGRGKLFF TGTGCCAGCAGCCAAGATCGCGGAAGAGGAAAACTGTTTTTT
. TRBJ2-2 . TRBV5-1 CASSLQLNTGELFF TGCGCCAGCAGCCTCCAACTCAACACCGGGGAGCTGTTTTTT
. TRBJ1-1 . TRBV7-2 CASSLGREVGAFF TGTGCCAGCAGCTTAGGAAGGGAGGTGGGAGCTTTCTTT
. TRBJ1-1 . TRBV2 CANVGGAGSTEAFF TGTGCCAACGTGGGGGGGGCAGGGAGCACTGAAGCTTTCTTT
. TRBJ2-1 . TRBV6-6 CASSYEGGEYNEQFF TGTGCCAGCAGTTATGAGGGGGGGGAGTACAATGAGCAGTTCTTC
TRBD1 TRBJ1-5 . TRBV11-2 CASSPTGAFNQPQHF TGTGCCAGCAGCCCGACAGGGGCCTTCAATCAGCCCCAGCATTTT
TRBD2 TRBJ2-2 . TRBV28 CASSFPSGGDGELFF TGTGCCAGCAGTTTCCCTAGCGGGGGGGACGGGGAGCTGTTTTTT
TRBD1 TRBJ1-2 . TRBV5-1 CASSLAGGGNYGYTF TGCGCCAGCAGCTTGGCAGGGGGCGGAAACTATGGCTACACCTTC
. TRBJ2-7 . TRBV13 CASSLGFGSYEQYF TGTGCCAGCAGCTTAGGGTTCGGGTCCTACGAGCAGTACTTC
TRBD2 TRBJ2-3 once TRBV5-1 CASSSGTSGQSTDTQYF TGCGCCAGCAGCTCCGGGACTAGCGGACAAAGCACAGATACGCAGTATTTT
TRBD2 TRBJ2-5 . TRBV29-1 CSAALAGSGREQYF TGCAGCGCTGCTCTAGCGGGGTCTGGGAGGGAGCAGTACTTC
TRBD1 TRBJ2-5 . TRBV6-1 CASSEAVVGTGFSQETQYF TGTGCCAGCAGTGAAGCGGTAGTTGGGACAGGATTCTCACAAGAGACCCAGTACTTC
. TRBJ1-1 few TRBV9 CASSAIPGTEAFF TGTGCCAGCAGCGCCATTCCGGGGACTGAAGCTTTCTTT
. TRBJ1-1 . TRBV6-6 CASSGANTEAFF TGTGCCAGCTCAGGGGCAAACACTGAAGCTTTCTTT
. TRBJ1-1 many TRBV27 CASSLTTGNTEAFF TGTGCCAGCAGTTTAACCACAGGGAACACTGAAGCTTTCTTT
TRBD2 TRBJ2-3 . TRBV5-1 CASSLVRGSGGAFADTQYF TGCGCCAGCAGCTTGGTGAGGGGTAGCGGGGGGGCCTTCGCAGATACGCAGTATTTT
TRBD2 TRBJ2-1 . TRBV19 CASSNAGGHYNEQFF TGTGCCAGTAGTAACGCGGGGGGGCACTACAATGAGCAGTTCTTC
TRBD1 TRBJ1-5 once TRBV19 CASSINTGGSYQPQHF TGTGCCAGTAGTATTAATACAGGGGGCTCGTATCAGCCCCAGCATTTT
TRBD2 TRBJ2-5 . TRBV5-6 CASSLGRTSGGRDF TGTGCCAGCAGCTTGGGTAGGACTAGCGGGGGTAGGGACTTC
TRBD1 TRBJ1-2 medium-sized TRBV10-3 CAINTISGQGADGYTF TGTGCCATCAACACTATATCGGGACAGGGGGCGGATGGCTACACCTTC
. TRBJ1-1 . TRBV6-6 CASSYFGEDTEAFF TGTGCCAGCAGTTACTTTGGTGAGGACACTGAAGCTTTCTTT
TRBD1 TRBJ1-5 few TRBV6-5 CASKGQGTQPQHF TGTGCCAGCAAGGGACAGGGTACTCAGCCCCAGCATTTT
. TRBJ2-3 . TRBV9 CASSVVDSRDTQYF TGTGCCAGCAGCGTAGTCGACAGCCGAGATACGCAGTATTTT